This T cell receptor beta chain was captured in a study of Ad26.COV2.S vaccination and SARS-CoV-2 variants. Sequencing was performed with immunoSEQ multiplex PCR; in TCRdb, only in-frame clones are kept and a portion is missing. This sample has some 340,000 clones; more than 70% occur once, and the top ten carry around 2%. This CDR3 is built from 14 residues. V shed 1 base and J shed 5 bases, with 11 bases lying between them. Looked up from germline, CDR1 is GTSNPN and CDR2 is SVGIG (reference sequence). Treatment here: roughly 19 received Ad26.COV2.S at low or high dose, single or two shots; roughly 5 received placebo; per-sample allocation not given. On day 63 after the first injection, vaccine and placebo recipients gave samples.

The TCR sequence derives from a person aged 18-60 years who received the Ad26.COV2.S COVID-19 vaccine or a placebo. J is TRBJ2-2 and V is TRBV30; D remains unclear. Sequenced material: peripheral blood, taken in a trial of Ad26.COV2.S vaccine versus placebo. The CDR3 spells CAWSASLWTGELFF. The CDR3 coding sequence is TGTGCCTGGAGTGCGTCGCTGTGGACCGGGGAGCTGTTTTTT.